This section outlines one T cell receptor (beta chain) sequence together with its context. This record comes from a study of cytomegalovirus exposure and HLA in healthy donors. The PCR was carried out with 60 Vbeta primers and 13 Jbeta primers. Using immunoSEQ multiplex PCR, the repertoire was profiled, and TCRdb retains in-frame clones only, with some absent. The table includes 95,000 to 100,000 clones, about 76% detected once. V shed 6 bases and J 0 bases; nucleotides not matched to a gene: 9. The CDR3 sequence is 16 residues long. CDR1 and CDR2 (germline): SGHNT, YYREEE (reference sequence). The chain is built from TRBV5-4 and TRBJ1-3, with 7 bases that match TRBD1. Sequencing input: PBMCs. The TCR comes from a human donor in good health. CDR3 nucleotides: TGTGCCAGCATGGTCGGGGGACAGCCCTCTGGAAACACCATATATTTT. This sequence encodes CASMVGGQPSGNTIYF.